The 7 T cell receptor beta chains below were found in one sample sequenced in a study of beta chain features in type 1 diabetes. The investigators reverse transcribed all of the isolated RNA, so they sequenced expressed TCRB transcripts. Data came from immunoSEQ multiplex PCR; TCRdb stores just in-frame clones and leaves some out. Of some 300,000 clones detected, 7.5% to 9.5% appear once; the ten largest clones hold roughly 1%. Sample: central memory CD4+ T cells from blood. These receptors were obtained from a woman aged 18-30 years in good health.

This clone has only a few counts. The sample holds other DNA sequences that translate to the same CDR3. V is TRBV9 and J is TRBJ1-3, with D possibly being TRBD1 (5 bases). This CDR3 contains 16 residues. Trimming shortened V by 0 bases and J by 0 bases, and 10 bases separated the two germline ends. Germline lookup yields CDR1 SGDLS and CDR2 YYNGEE. The chain's CDR3 is CASSVDLGPSGNTIYF. CDR3 in DNA: TGTGCCAGCAGCGTAGATTTGGGACCCTCTGGAAACACCATATATTTT.

The chain uses TRBV6-6 and TRBJ2-7, with D maybe TRBD1 (6 bases). V was trimmed by 5 bases and J by 2 bases, leaving 13 bases between them. The CDR3 covers 14 residues. Germline values: CDR1 MNHNY, CDR2 SVGAGI (reference sequence). The CDR3 coding sequence is TGTGCCAGCAGTAGCGGACAGCAGACCTACGAGCAGTACGTC. Its protein product is CASSSGQQTYEQYV.

The CDR3 sequence is CASEEVVAEAFF. The CDR3 DNA follows: TGTGCCAGCGAGGAGGTGGTGGCTGAAGCTTTCTTT. The rearrangement uses TRBV2 and TRBJ1-1; D call uncertain. Trimming removed 8 bases from V and 6 bases from J, with 13 bases in between. Germline V lookup: CDR1 SNHLY, CDR2 FYNNEI. The CDR3 has 12 amino acids.

This clone was found a few times. CDR3 sequence reads: CASSWRTELGNSPLHF. CDR3 DNA: TGTGCCAGCAGCTGGAGGACAGAGCTAGGGAATTCACCCCTCCACTTT. V usage is TRBV5-5 and J usage is TRBJ1-6, with a tentative D call TRBD1 (6 bases). In germline, CDR1 is SGHKS, CDR2 YYEKEE (reference sequence). The CDR3 has 16 residues. V lost 3 bases and J lost 7, with 17 bases in between.

The CDR3 region is CASSLVDLRGRSEAFF. As DNA, the CDR3 is TGTGCCAGCAGCTTAGTCGATTTGAGGGGGCGATCTGAAGCTTTCTTT. The genes are TRBV11-3 and TRBJ1-1; 7 nucleotides agree with TRBD1. The CDR3 loop spans 16 amino acids. V shed 1 base and J 6 bases; nucleotides not matched to a gene: 11. The germline CDR1 and CDR2 sequences are SGHNT and YENEEA. Complete variable domain (other parts from reference TRBV11-3 and TRBJ1-1): EAGVVQSPRYKIIEKKQPVAFWCNPISGHNTLYWYLQNLGQGPELLIRYENEEAVDDSQLPKDRFSAERLKGVDSTLKIQPAELGDSAVYLCASSLVDLRGRSEAFFGQGTRLTVV.

This clone was picked up a small number of times. CDR3 coding DNA: TGTGCCAGCAGCCCAAAAAGGGGAAACACTGAAGCTTTCTTT. Translating gives CASSPKRGNTEAFF. This chain connects TRBV7-3 to TRBJ1-1, with D perhaps matching TRBD1 (5 bases). Germline V gene data show CDR1 as SGHTA and CDR2 as FQGTGA. V lost 5 bases, J lost 2 bases, and 12 bases lay in between. This CDR3 has 14 residues.

V gene TRBV18 combines with J gene TRBJ2-3; 9 positions agree with TRBD1. After removal of 3 bases from V and 8 bases from J, the junction contained 9 bases not matched to a gene. This CDR3 spans 15 amino acids. From germline, CDR1 is KGHSH and CDR2 LQKENI. The CDR3 spells CASSPTTGGLGTQYF. The CDR3 region has the DNA TGTGCCAGCTCACCTACGACAGGGGGATTAGGTACGCAGTATTTT.